These 25 T cell receptor beta chains were sequenced from one sample in a study of early T cells in non-severe SARS-CoV-2 infection. TCRdb analysed the 5' RACE reads with MiXCR anew, one entry per CDR3 protein. Of around 86,000 distinct CDR3 sequences listed, roughly 14% are singletons. Sequenced: whole blood. The receptor source for this set is an adult who was a healthcare worker with PCR-confirmed SARS-CoV-2 infection or an uninfected control (not recorded which).

The genes are TRBV6-5 and TRBJ2-7, with 9 nucleotides matching TRBD1. The germline gives CDR1 MNHEY, CDR2 SVGAGI. There are 11 residues in the CDR3. CDR3 bases: TGTGCCAGACCCCGGGACAGGGATTATCACGTC. It encodes CARPRDRDYHV.

In its sample, this clonotype was seen a few times. The chain employs TRBV19 and TRBJ1-5; D is ambiguous. The CDR3 spans 15 residues. Germline values: CDR1 LNHDA, CDR2 SQIVND (reference sequence). With 1 base removed from V and 2 bases from J, the gap between germline ends came to 9 bases. The CDR3 protein is CASSIAGPGNQPQHF. The DNA of the CDR3 is TGTGCCAGTAGTATAGCCGGCCCCGGCAATCAGCCCCAGCATTTT.

This clonotype was seen at least ten times. The CDR3 region has the DNA TGTGCCAGCAGGTACGACGGTGACACTGAAGCTTTCTTT. Translation: CASRYDGDTEAFF. The gene calls are TRBV2 and TRBJ1-1; D is undetermined. The V gene's germline CDR1 is SNHLY and CDR2 FYNNEI. This CDR3 is 13 amino acids long. Trimming left V 6 bases short and J 3 bases short, with 11 bases between.

This clonotype was seen more than once but under ten times. The chain recombines TRBV30 with TRBJ2-3, with D perhaps assigned TRBD1 or TRBD2 (5 bases each). This CDR3 comprises 13 residues. V gave up 5 bases and J gave up 6 bases, with 15 bases separating them. Germline values: CDR1 GTSNPN, CDR2 SVGIG (reference sequence). The CDR3 here is CAWVSGTTDTQYF. The DNA for the CDR3 is TGTGCCTGGGTCTCCGGGACCACCGATACGCAGTATTTT.

This clonotype was detected once. This rearrangement joins TRBV6-1 to TRBJ2-3; D remains ambiguous. The CDR3 covers 12 residues. Trimming shortened V by 2 bases and J by 6 bases, and 6 bases separated the two germline ends. Looked up from germline, CDR1 is MNHNS and CDR2 is SASEGT. The CDR3 spells CASSERLDTQYF. The CDR3 nucleotides are TGTGCCAGCAGTGAACGGCTTGATACGCAGTATTTT.

The gene calls are TRBV5-4 and TRBJ2-5; 13 positions match TRBD2. The CDR3 spans 14 residues. V lost 7 bases to trimming and J lost 3 bases; unmatched junction nucleotides: 3. CDR1 is SGHNT and CDR2 is YYREEE in the germline V gene (reference sequence). The CDR3 spells CASRLAGGKETQYF. Written as DNA, the CDR3 is TGTGCCAGCCGACTAGCGGGGGGAAAAGAGACCCAGTACTTC.

This clonotype was picked up a small number of times. The chain uses TRBV12-3 or TRBV12-4 and TRBJ1-5; 9 bases are shared with TRBD1. Unmatched junction bases numbered 5, after V lost 3 bases and J lost 5 bases. The CDR3 is 15 residues long. CDR3 bases: TGTGCCAGCAGTTTGGGACAGGGTATGGATCAGCCCCAGCATTTT. Its translation is CASSLGQGMDQPQHF.

The chain has TRBV3-1 and TRBJ1-1; a possible D gene is TRBD1 (6 bases). The ends were cut back, 1 base at V and 3 bases at J, with 15 bases in the middle. This CDR3 comprises 16 residues. Germline lookup yields CDR1 LGHDT and CDR2 YNNKEL (reference sequence). CDR3 amino acids: CASSQVGTSGHTEAFF. CDR3 DNA: TGTGCCAGCAGCCAAGTTGGGACATCGGGGCACACTGAAGCTTTCTTT.

The genes are TRBV20-1 and TRBJ2-7; TRBD1 aligns across 8 bases. In germline, CDR1 is DFQATT, CDR2 SNEGSKA (reference sequence). After removal of 6 bases from V and 4 bases from J, the junction contained 5 bases not matched to a gene. The CDR3 is 12 residues long. The CDR3 nucleotides read TGCAGTGCGATCGGGACAGGATACGAGCAGTACGTC. As protein: CSAIGTGYEQYV.

This clonotype was seen many times. The V call is TRBV6-2 or TRBV6-3, the J call TRBJ1-1, with 7 nucleotides matching TRBD1. V lost 4 bases, J lost 8 bases, and 7 bases stayed unmatched. The CDR3 has 13 residues. Looked up from germline, CDR1 is MNHEY and CDR2 is SVGEGT. The DNA of the CDR3 is TGTGCCAGCAGTTCCTTATTGGACAGGGAAGCTTTCTTT. It is translated as CASSSLLDREAFF.

This clonotype was counted between two and nine times. The chain links TRBV7-9 to TRBJ2-3; 14 nucleotides agree with TRBD2. V dropped 4 bases and J dropped 3; count of bases not matched to a gene: 3. This CDR3 spans 16 amino acids. CDR1 and CDR2 from the germline V gene are SEHNR and FQNEAQ (reference sequence). The CDR3 loop reads CASSYGTSGGTDTQYF. The DNA for the CDR3 is TGTGCCAGCAGCTACGGGACTAGCGGGGGAACAGATACGCAGTATTTT.

This clonotype was detected many times. The CDR3 sequence is CASSSAGAGANVLTF. The DNA of the CDR3 is TGTGCCAGCAGCTCCGCAGGGGCTGGGGCCAACGTCCTGACTTTC. This chain joins TRBV11-2 and TRBJ2-6, with a weak D call TRBD1 (6 bases). Germline assignment: CDR1 SGHAT and CDR2 FQNNGV. Trimming pared 4 bases from V and 2 bases from J, leaving 9 bases between. This CDR3 is built from 15 residues.

The chain combines TRBV7-8 with TRBJ2-5, with 7 bases that match TRBD2. This CDR3 is built from 14 residues. Germline CDR1 and CDR2: SGHVS and FQNEAQ. Trimming cost V 3 bases and J 4 bases; bases outside gene matches: 5. The DNA of the CDR3 is TGTGCCAGCAGCTTCATTGCTAGCGGAGAGACCCAGTACTTC. Amino acids: CASSFIASGETQYF.

This sequence joins TRBV30 and TRBJ2-3; 8 nucleotides match TRBD1. The CDR3 has 15 amino acids. Germline loops: CDR1 GTSNPN, CDR2 SVGIG (reference sequence). J gave up 0 bases and V 2 bases, and 4 bases lay outside the gene matches. CDR3 coding DNA: TGTGCCTGGAGTCCGACAGGGGCTAGCACAGATACGCAGTATTTT. It yields the protein CAWSPTGASTDTQYF.

This clonotype has just a few counts. This rearrangement joins TRBV3-1 to TRBJ1-1; D ambiguous. There are 15 residues in the CDR3. CDR1 LGHDT and CDR2 YNNKEL come from the germline V gene (reference sequence). V lost 4 bases to trimming and J lost 3 bases, with 15 bases between them. The CDR3 nucleotides read TGTGCCAGCAGCCCCAGTGGAGGGAGAGACACTGAAGCTTTCTTT. Protein: CASSPSGGRDTEAFF.

This clonotype was found many times. This chain uses TRBV5-5 with TRBJ1-1; D unclear. The CDR3 length is 15 residues. CDR1 is SGHKS and CDR2 is YYEKEE in the germline V gene (reference sequence). V was clipped by 3 bases and J by 2 bases, with 14 bases between them. The CDR3 DNA reads as TGTGCCAGCAGCTCTGGCGGGTCGGGCAACACTGAAGCTTTCTTT. It is translated as CASSSGGSGNTEAFF.

This clonotype was detected many times. V gene TRBV12-3 or TRBV12-4 combines with J gene TRBJ1-2; weak D call: TRBD1 (5 bases). The CDR3 sequence is 13 residues long. V lost 7 bases, J lost 8 bases, and 17 bases lay in between. CDR3 amino acids: CASTSQAVEGYTF. Written as DNA, the CDR3 is TGTGCCAGCACCTCACAGGCGGTGGAGGGCTACACCTTC.

In this sample, this clonotype turned up a few times. The chain is built from TRBV5-1 and TRBJ1-4; D unclear. This CDR3 is 14 amino acids long. V dropped 2 bases and J dropped 4 bases, with 9 bases sitting between them. CDR1 SGHRS and CDR2 YFSETQ come from the germline V gene. CDR3 in DNA: TGCGCCAGCAGCTTAGAGGGTGGTAATGAAAAACTGTTTTTT. Its protein product is CASSLEGGNEKLFF.

The V call is TRBV23-1, the J call TRBJ1-5; D is undetermined. TRBV23-1 carries the ORF label, with uncertain function. There are 13 residues in the CDR3. Deletions cut 2 bases from V and 4 bases from J, with 6 bases between. CDR3 DNA sequence: TGCGCCAGCAGTCAAATCCGAAATCAGCCCCAGCATTTT. Translating it yields CASSQIRNQPQHF.

The V call is TRBV7-2, the J call TRBJ2-1, with TRBD2 identical over 7 bases. The V and J ends lost 6 bases and 7 bases, in that order; junction bases with no gene match: 9. CDR3 size: 14 residues. The germline CDR1 and CDR2 sequences are SGHTA and FQGNSA. In DNA form, the CDR3 reads TGTGCCAGCAGGAGACCCGGGGGGAGTAATGAGCAGTTCTTC. Its protein is CASRRPGGSNEQFF.

The table lists this clonotype with many counts. This chain joins TRBV6-1 and TRBJ2-7; D call uncertain. Looked up from germline, CDR1 is MNHNS and CDR2 is SASEGT. V lost 6 bases to trimming and J lost 3 bases, with 12 bases between them. This CDR3 has 13 residues. The CDR3 protein is CASSNPGYYEQYV. In DNA form, the CDR3 reads TGTGCCAGCAGCAATCCGGGCTACTACGAGCAGTACGTC.

This clonotype occurred a few times. The chain couples TRBV29-1 to TRBJ2-2; D is possibly TRBD2 (5 bases). Between the trimmed V and J ends, which lost 8 bases and 5 bases, there was a span of 18 bases. Germline lookup yields CDR1 SQVTM and CDR2 ANQGSEA. The CDR3 runs 14 residues. This CDR3 reads CSFSAGDKTGELFF. CDR3 coding DNA: TGCAGCTTCTCCGCGGGCGATAAAACCGGGGAGCTGTTTTTT.

The chain carries TRBV4-1 and TRBJ1-1; a weak D match, TRBD1 (5 bases). Germline CDR1 is MGHRA and CDR2 is YSYEKL. Trimming pared 3 bases from V and 4 bases from J, leaving 15 bases between. This CDR3 has 15 amino acids. CDR3 sequence reads: CASSQVAGQRTEAFF. The CDR3, as DNA: TGCGCCAGCAGCCAGGTTGCAGGGCAGCGCACTGAAGCTTTCTTT.

This clonotype was observed a handful of times. This sequence joins TRBV20-1 and TRBJ2-7, with 12 nucleotides matching TRBD2. Trimming removed 7 bases from V and 0 bases from J; junction bases left unmatched: 4. The CDR3 has 14 residues. Germline V gene sequence: CDR1 DFQATT, CDR2 SNEGSKA (reference sequence). CDR3 sequence: CSVRLAGVSYEQYV. In DNA, the CDR3 is TGCAGTGTAAGACTAGCGGGGGTCTCCTACGAGCAGTACGTC.

The rearrangement joins TRBV19 to TRBJ1-2; 11 nucleotides match TRBD1. J gave up 3 bases and V 4 bases, and 7 bases lay outside the gene matches. Germline V gene sequence: CDR1 LNHDA, CDR2 SQIVND (reference sequence). There are 16 residues in the CDR3. CDR3 loop: CASSSRSGQGDYGYTF. DNA for the CDR3: TGTGCCAGTAGTAGTAGATCGGGACAGGGGGACTATGGCTACACCTTC.